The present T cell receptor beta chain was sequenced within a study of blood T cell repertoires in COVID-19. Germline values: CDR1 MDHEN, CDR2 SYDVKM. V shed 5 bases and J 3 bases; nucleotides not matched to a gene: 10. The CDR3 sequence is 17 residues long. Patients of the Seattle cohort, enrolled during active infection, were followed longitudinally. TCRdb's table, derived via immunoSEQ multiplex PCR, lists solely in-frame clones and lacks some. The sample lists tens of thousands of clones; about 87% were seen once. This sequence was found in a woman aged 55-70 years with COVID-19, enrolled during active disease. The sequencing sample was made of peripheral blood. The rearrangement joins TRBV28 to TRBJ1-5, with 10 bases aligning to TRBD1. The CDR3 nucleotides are TGTGCCAGCAGTGCCAATCCGGGACAGGGGCTCAATCAGCCCCAGCATTTT. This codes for CASSANPGQGLNQPQHF.